The 28 T cell receptor beta chains below were found in one sample sequenced in a study of blood T cell repertoires in COVID-19. This table comes from immunoSEQ multiplex PCR, and its TCRdb copy is limited to in-frame clones, with some not included. This table holds roughly 480,000 clones, approximately 89% found once. What was sequenced was peripheral blood. These receptor sequences come from a man between 18 and 29 years old with COVID-19, enrolled during active disease.

The CDR3 DNA reads TGTGCCAGCAGCCAAGGAGGGGGAAGCACCTTC. Translation gives CASSQGGGSTF. V is TRBV14 and J is TRBJ1-2, with D possibly being TRBD1 (6 bases). Per the germline V gene, CDR1 is SGHDN and CDR2 is FVKESK. Deletions cut 1 base from V and 13 bases from J, with 10 bases between. The CDR3 spans 11 residues.

The V and J genes are TRBV19 and TRBJ1-5, with a possible D match to TRBD1 (6 bases). The germline gives CDR1 LNHDA, CDR2 SQIVND (reference sequence). Between the trimmed V and J ends, which lost 3 bases and 5 bases, there was a span of 23 bases. The CDR3 consists of 18 residues. The CDR3: CASSIGLGAIAFYQPQHF. CDR3 in DNA: TGTGCCAGTAGTATCGGTCTGGGGGCGATTGCTTTTTATCAGCCCCAGCATTTT. The full variable domain, rest sourced from reference TRBV19 and TRBJ1-5, is DGGITQSPKYLFRKEGQNVTLSCEQNLNHDAMYWYRQDPGQGLRLIYYSQIVNDFQKGDIAEGYSVSREKKESFPLTVTSAQKNPTAFYLCASSIGLGAIAFYQPQHFGDGTRLSIL.

V usage is TRBV5-1 and J usage is TRBJ1-1, with D possibly TRBD1 on 5 matching bases. The V gene's germline CDR1 is SGHRS and CDR2 YFSETQ. V was pared by 0 bases and J by 3 bases, with 15 bases between. The CDR3 contains 16 residues. The CDR3 DNA reads as TGCGCCAGCAGCTTGGCCCCGACAGCGAGGCACACTGAAGCTTTCTTT. Translating gives CASSLAPTARHTEAFF.

V usage is TRBV6-5 and J usage is TRBJ2-1, with TRBD2 as a possible D gene (5 bases). The CDR3 totals 13 residues. V dropped 6 bases and J dropped 4 bases, with 10 bases sitting between them. Per the germline V gene, CDR1 is MNHEY and CDR2 is SVGAGI. The CDR3 sequence: CASSLREYNEQFF. The DNA for the CDR3 is TGTGCCAGCAGCCTAAGGGAGTACAATGAGCAGTTCTTC.

Note on this clone: Additional DNA sequences in this sample encode the identical CDR3. The J gene is TRBJ1-2, the V gene TRBV24-1; D gene uncertain. V shed 5 bases and J shed 2 bases, with 5 bases lying between them. Per the germline V gene, CDR1 is KGHDR and CDR2 is SFDVKD. The length of the CDR3 is 12 residues. Here the CDR3 reads CATSAGNYGYTF. As DNA, the CDR3 is TGTGCCACCAGTGCCGGGAACTATGGCTACACCTTC.

This clone was picked up one time. This sequence joins TRBV7-9 and TRBJ2-5, with 16 bases matching TRBD2. CDR1 is SEHNR and CDR2 is FQNEAQ in the germline V gene (reference sequence). There are 17 residues in the CDR3. J lost 3 bases, V lost 5 bases, and 6 bases had no gene match. The CDR3 is CASSPGTSGGAEETQYF. As DNA, the CDR3 is TGTGCCAGCAGCCCCGGGACTAGCGGGGGGGCGGAAGAGACCCAGTACTTC.

The CDR3 coding sequence is TGTGCCAGCACCCCGGGAACTAGCGGGGGCAATGAGCAGTTCTTC. It encodes CASTPGTSGGNEQFF. The J gene is TRBJ2-1, the V gene TRBV27, with 11 bases fitting TRBD2. Per germline, CDR1 MNHEY and CDR2 SMNVEV (reference sequence). The V gene end was trimmed by 7 bases and the J gene end by 6 bases; junction bases not matched to a gene: 8. CDR3 size: 15 residues.

V usage is TRBV7-9 and J usage is TRBJ2-5; D possibly corresponds to TRBD1 (5 bases). The length of the CDR3 is 14 residues. Germline V gene data show CDR1 as SEHNR and CDR2 as FQNEAQ (reference sequence). Between the trimmed V and J ends, which lost 5 bases and 0 bases, there was a span of 10 bases. The CDR3 nucleotides are TGTGCCAGCAGCCGGACACTTCACCAAGAGACCCAGTACTTC. It translates to CASSRTLHQETQYF.

This chain joins TRBV9 and TRBJ2-7, with TRBD2 as a possible D gene (6 bases). Germline loops: CDR1 SGDLS, CDR2 YYNGEE. Trimming stripped 4 bases from V and 0 bases from J, with 17 bases between. This CDR3 comprises 16 residues. The CDR3 coding sequence is TGTGCCAGCAGCCCAGACGGGCGGGGTAGCTCCTACGAGCAGTACTTC. This gives the protein CASSPDGRGSSYEQYF.

This clone was counted once. V is TRBV5-1 and J is TRBJ2-5; 10 positions agree with TRBD1. Germline CDR1 is SGHRS and CDR2 is YFSETQ. V trimming: 3 bases; J trimming: 4 bases; junction bases outside the gene matches: 18. The length of the CDR3 is 19 residues. Here the CDR3 reads CASSWGDRGPPITPETQYF. CDR3 bases: TGCGCCAGCAGCTGGGGGGACAGGGGACCACCCATAACCCCAGAGACCCAGTACTTC.

The table lists this clone with a count of one. The V call is TRBV30, the J call TRBJ2-3; 10 nucleotides line up with TRBD2. V lost 1 base to trimming and J lost 3 bases; unmatched junction nucleotides: 7. The CDR3 extends over 16 amino acids. Germline loops: CDR1 GTSNPN, CDR2 SVGIG (reference sequence). The CDR3 protein is CAWSGGLAIGTDTQYF. The DNA for the CDR3 is TGTGCCTGGAGTGGGGGACTAGCGATAGGGACAGATACGCAGTATTTT. The entire variable domain, with the rest obtained from reference TRBV30 and TRBJ2-3, is as follows: SQTIHQWPATLVQPVGSPLSLECTVEGTSNPNLYWYRQAAGRGLQLLFYSVGIGQISSEVPQNLSASRPQDRQFILSSKKLLLSDSGFYLCAWSGGLAIGTDTQYFGPGTRLTVL.

This sequence joins TRBV2 and TRBJ1-5; D is unresolved. The germline V gene has CDR1 SNHLY and CDR2 FYNNEI. The germline V and J ends were trimmed by 6 bases and 7 bases, with 16 bases remaining between them. The length of the CDR3 is 14 residues. CDR3 coding DNA: TGTGCCAGCAGACGGGAGGAAAGCGGACAGCCCCAGCATTTT. Residues: CASRREESGQPQHF.

The V gene is TRBV7-8, the J gene TRBJ2-1; 13 bases agree with TRBD2. V shed 5 bases, J shed 8 bases, and the junction held 9 bases outside the gene matches. CDR1 is SGHVS and CDR2 is FQNEAQ in the germline V gene. The CDR3 covers 16 residues. Here the CDR3 reads CASSRRTSGSIYEQFF. CDR3 nucleotides: TGTGCCAGCAGCAGAAGGACTAGCGGGAGTATCTATGAGCAGTTCTTC.

This clone was detected once. V usage is TRBV2 and J usage is TRBJ2-2; 9 bases map to TRBD2. CDR1 SNHLY and CDR2 FYNNEI come from the germline V gene. The CDR3 runs 16 residues. Trimming removed 3 bases from V and 3 bases from J; junction bases left unmatched: 5. The CDR3, as DNA: TGTGCCAGCAGTGATGGGGCGGGAGGGGACACCGGGGAGCTGTTTTTT. Residues: CASSDGAGGDTGELFF.

The chain carries TRBV19 and TRBJ1-2; 10 bases agree with TRBD1. The V and J ends lost 9 bases and 4 bases, in that order; junction bases with no gene match: 5. Per germline, CDR1 LNHDA and CDR2 SQIVND (reference sequence). The CDR3 extends over 13 amino acids. CDR3 loop: CASQTGGGYGYTF. The CDR3 coding sequence is TGTGCCAGCCAGACAGGGGGCGGCTATGGCTACACCTTC.

V and J are TRBV7-8 and TRBJ1-4; a weak D match, TRBD1 (6 bases). The CDR3 sequence is 15 residues long. V shed 1 base and J shed 5 bases, with 11 bases lying between them. Germline CDR1 reads SGHVS; CDR2 reads FQNEAQ. CDR3 bases: TGTGCCAGCAGCTTAGTGGGGGCATCGAATGAAAAACTGTTTTTT. Residues: CASSLVGASNEKLFF. Complete variable domain (other parts from reference TRBV7-8 and TRBJ1-4): GAGVSQSPRYKVAKRGQDVALRCDPISGHVSLFWYQQALGQGPEFLTYFQNEAQLDKSGLPSDRFFAERPEGSVSTLKIQRTQQEDSAVYLCASSLVGASNEKLFFGSGTQLSVL.

The rearrangement joins TRBV19 to TRBJ1-5; weak D call: TRBD1 (5 bases). V gave up 1 base and J gave up 8 bases, with 9 bases separating them. The CDR3 has 13 residues. Germline CDR1 reads LNHDA; CDR2 reads SQIVND (reference sequence). CDR3 protein: CASSIAGGEPQHF. The CDR3 DNA reads as TGTGCCAGTAGTATAGCCGGGGGTGAGCCCCAGCATTTT. The whole variable domain, filled in from reference TRBV19 and TRBJ1-5, reads DGGITQSPKYLFRKEGQNVTLSCEQNLNHDAMYWYRQDPGQGLRLIYYSQIVNDFQKGDIAEGYSVSREKKESFPLTVTSAQKNPTAFYLCASSIAGGEPQHFGDGTRLSIL.

A single count supports this clone. The chain is built from TRBV25-1 and TRBJ1-2, with 11 bases that match TRBD1. V shed 1 base, J shed 8 bases, and the junction held 6 bases outside the gene matches. The CDR3 spans 15 residues. Germline V gene data show CDR1 as MGHDK and CDR2 as SYGVNS. CDR3 in DNA: TGTGCCAGCAGTGAATTGGGACAGGGGGGAAGGGGCTACACCTTC. Translated, it gives CASSELGQGGRGYTF.

This sequence joins TRBV4-2 and TRBJ1-2; possible D gene TRBD1, 5 bases. Trimming removed 0 bases at V and 4 bases at J, with 15 bases between. The germline CDR1 and CDR2 sequences are LGHNA and YNFKEQ. This CDR3 spans 16 amino acids. The CDR3 loop reads CASSQDRQGGTYGYTF. CDR3 bases: TGTGCCAGCAGCCAAGATAGGCAGGGAGGGACCTATGGCTACACCTTC.

The chain links TRBV3-1 (or the pseudogene TRBV3-2) to TRBJ1-1, with D possibly matching TRBD1 (5 bases). The CDR3 covers 16 residues. The V end lost 0 bases, the J end lost 1 base, and 12 bases lay between the germline ends. CDR1 and CDR2 from the germline V gene are LGHDT and YNNKEL (reference sequence). The CDR3 loop is CASSQEYWRGNTEAFF. CDR3 DNA: TGTGCCAGCAGCCAAGAGTACTGGAGGGGGAACACTGAAGCTTTCTTT.

The chain employs TRBV5-6 and TRBJ2-5; 9 bases match TRBD1. Unmatched junction bases numbered 7, after V lost 4 bases and J lost 3 bases. The germline CDR1 and CDR2 sequences are SGHDT and YYEEEE. The CDR3 spans 15 residues. CDR3 sequence reads: CASSKGQGLKETQYF. In nucleotides, the CDR3 is TGTGCCAGCAGCAAGGGACAGGGTTTGAAAGAGACCCAGTACTTC.

The rearrangement links TRBV10-3 to TRBJ2-1; 8 bases line up with TRBD2. CDR3 length: 15 residues. V was pared by 10 bases and J by 2 bases, with 10 bases of the junction left unmatched. Germline CDR1 reads ENHRY; CDR2 reads SYGVKD. CDR3: CATSSGGPPYNEQFF. The CDR3 DNA reads TGTGCCACTTCATCGGGGGGGCCGCCCTACAATGAGCAGTTCTTC.

This chain links TRBV7-9 with TRBJ2-4, with TRBD2 matching 8 bases. Looked up from germline, CDR1 is SEHNR and CDR2 is FQNEAQ (reference sequence). This CDR3 is 14 amino acids long. V gave up 5 bases and J gave up 5 bases; unmatched junction bases: 5. This chain's CDR3 is CASSPGTSQNIQYF. DNA of the CDR3: TGTGCCAGCAGCCCCGGGACTAGTCAAAACATTCAGTACTTC.

The rearrangement joins TRBV27 to TRBJ2-3; 12 nucleotides match TRBD2. CDR3 length: 16 residues. CDR1 is MNHEY and CDR2 is SMNVEV in the germline V gene (reference sequence). With V trimmed by 6 bases and J by 0 bases, 4 bases remained unmatched. This CDR3 reads CASRGTSGYSTDTQYF. CDR3 nucleotide sequence: TGTGCCAGCAGAGGGACTAGCGGGTATAGCACAGATACGCAGTATTTT.

The chain uses TRBV11-1 and TRBJ2-7, with 7 bases fitting TRBD1. Germline V gene data show CDR1 as SGHAT and CDR2 as FQDESV (reference sequence). The CDR3 is made up of 15 amino acids. With V trimmed by 2 bases and J by 1 base, 5 bases remained unmatched. Here the CDR3 DNA reads TGTGCCAGCAGCTTAAATACAGGGGCATCCTACGAGCAGTACTTC. It yields the protein CASSLNTGASYEQYF.

This clone is a singleton in its sample. The rearrangement joins TRBV18 to TRBJ1-1; D remains unclear. Trimming removed 0 bases at V and 0 bases at J, with 8 bases between. CDR3 length equals 15 residues. CDR1 and CDR2 (germline): KGHSH, LQKENI. The CDR3 DNA reads TGTGCCAGCTCACCACCGCTCAGGCTGAACACTGAAGCTTTCTTT. It yields the protein CASSPPLRLNTEAFF.

The chain links TRBV7-9 to TRBJ2-7; D gene unclear. Germline-derived CDR1 and CDR2 are SEHNR and FQNEAQ (reference sequence). V lost 1 base, J lost 3 bases, and 13 bases lay in between. The CDR3 covers 15 residues. The CDR3 DNA reads TGTGCCAGCAGCTTAGTCAGTCGTTCTTTCTACGAGCAGTACTTC. Protein: CASSLVSRSFYEQYF. The entire variable domain, with the rest obtained from reference TRBV7-9 and TRBJ2-7, is as follows: DTGVSQNPRHKITKRGQNVTFRCDPISEHNRLYWYRQTLGQGPEFLTYFQNEAQLEKSRLLSDRFSAERPKGSFSTLEIQRTEQGDSAMYLCASSLVSRSFYEQYFGPGTRLTVT.

J is TRBJ2-5 and V is TRBV24-1; D is perhaps TRBD2 (6 bases). Trimming pared 3 bases from V and 5 bases from J, leaving 15 bases between. The CDR3 length is 15 residues. The germline V gene has CDR1 KGHDR and CDR2 SFDVKD. Here the CDR3 DNA reads TGTGCCACCAGTGATGTGGGGACGGGGAGGGAGACCCAGTACTTC. Its translation is CATSDVGTGRETQYF.